This record concerns one TCR beta chain sequence. Libraries were prepared by immunoSEQ multiplex PCR; TCRdb keeps only in-frame clonotypes and omits some of them. The sample comprises more than 80,000 clones, 96% of which are singletons, and around 0.28% rests with the top ten. Trimming cost V 5 bases and J 5 bases; bases outside gene matches: 13. The CDR3 runs 16 residues. The V gene's germline CDR1 is SGHNT and CDR2 YENEEA. The sample is drawn from a study of technical replicates of blood from several donors. What was sequenced was T cells isolated from PBMCs. V usage is TRBV11-3 and J usage is TRBJ2-5; 8 bases line up with TRBD2. The TCR comes from a human donor in good health. The CDR3 region has the DNA TGTGCCAGCAGCCCATGGACTAGCAGAAGGGAGGAGACCCAGTACTTC. It is translated as CASSPWTSRREETQYF.